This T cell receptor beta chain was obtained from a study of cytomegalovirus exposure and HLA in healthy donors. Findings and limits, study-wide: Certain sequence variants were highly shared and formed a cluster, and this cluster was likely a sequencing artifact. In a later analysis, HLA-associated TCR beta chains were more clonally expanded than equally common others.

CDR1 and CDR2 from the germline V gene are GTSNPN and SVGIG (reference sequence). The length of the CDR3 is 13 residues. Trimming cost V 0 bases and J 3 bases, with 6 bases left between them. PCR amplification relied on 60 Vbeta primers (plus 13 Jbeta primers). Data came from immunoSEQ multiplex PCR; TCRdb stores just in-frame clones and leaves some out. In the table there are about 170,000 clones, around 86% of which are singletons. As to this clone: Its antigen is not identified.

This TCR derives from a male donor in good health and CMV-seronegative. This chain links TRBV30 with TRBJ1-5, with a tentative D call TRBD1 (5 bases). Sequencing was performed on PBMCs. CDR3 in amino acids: CAWSVTDNQPQHF. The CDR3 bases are TGTGCCTGGAGTGTGACAGACAATCAGCCCCAGCATTTT.